This TCR beta chain was obtained from a study of shared clonotypes between healthy human individuals. Overall study context: The plates for each donor numbered three CD4 naive, three CD4 memory, two CD8 naive and one CD8 memory. Study results and caveats: In a handful of donors, around 5% of naive CD4 clonotypes appeared in common.

Method: immunoSEQ multiplex PCR; TCRdb's copy keeps in-frame clones and lacks some. The data hold fewer than 1.6 million clones, with approximately 98.5% observed a single time. To note about this clone: As yet, its antigen is unknown.

The V end was cut by 4 bases, the J end by 3 bases, with 12 bases between. The germline V gene encodes CDR1 KGHSH and CDR2 LQKENI. The CDR3 runs 14 residues. Those who donated, Caucasian adults without exception, all lived in Nashville, Tennessee. This rearrangement joins TRBV18 to TRBJ2-5, with D possibly TRBD1 on 5 matching bases. This receptor was identified in a man aged 30 to 39 in good health. Input material: naive CD4+ T cells sorted from blood. As for subset: CD45RA+ positively selected. The CDR3 protein is CASSRDRKEETQYF. As DNA, the CDR3 is TGTGCCAGCTCACGAGACAGAAAGGAAGAGACCCAGTACTTC.